Below, 27 T cell receptor beta chains from the same sample are listed, as sequenced in a study of Graves' ophthalmopathy and Graves' hyperthyroidism. For repertoire sequencing, the TCR beta CDR3 regions were amplified from RNA transcripts. HTBI primers served in a first-round RT-PCR, which a second-round multiplex PCR followed. TCRdb reprocessed the multiplex PCR reads with MiXCR, giving one entry per CDR3 protein. Among roughly 400,000 distinct CDR3 sequences listed, about 18% were seen once. Sequencing was performed on peripheral blood. These receptors were taken from a woman between 18 and 29 years old with Graves' ophthalmopathy.

The table lists this clonotype with a few counts. The chain joins TRBV28 to TRBJ2-7, with 10 bases aligning to TRBD2. The CDR3 covers 15 residues. The trim removed 7 bases at V and 3 bases at J, leaving 9 bases unmatched. Germline CDR1 and CDR2: MDHEN and SYDVKM. The CDR3 sequence: CASTPTSGFVYEQYF. CDR3 DNA: TGTGCCAGCACCCCGACTAGCGGGTTTGTCTACGAGCAGTACTTC.

This clonotype was picked up many times. The chain combines TRBV6-2 or TRBV6-3 with TRBJ2-7; 8 bases align to TRBD2. The CDR3 has 16 residues. Germline V lookup: CDR1 MNHEY, CDR2 SVGEGT. Losses at the gene ends were 7 bases for V and 2 bases for J; bases not matched to a gene: 13. In DNA, the CDR3 is TGTGCCAGCAACAACCTGGGAGCGGGAGTTACCTACGAGCAGTACTTC. Translated: CASNNLGAGVTYEQYF.

This chain joins TRBV18 and TRBJ2-2; a weak D match, TRBD1 (6 bases). The CDR3 is 14 amino acids. The V end was cut by 2 bases, the J end by 4 bases, with 8 bases between. Looked up from germline, CDR1 is KGHSH and CDR2 is LQKENI. CDR3 DNA: TGTGCCAGCTCACCAGACAGGTTCACCGGGGAGCTGTTTTTT. Translating gives CASSPDRFTGELFF.

In its sample, this clonotype was seen many times. The chain has TRBV4-1 and TRBJ1-3, with D possibly being TRBD1 (5 bases). The CDR3 spans 17 residues. Germline assignment: CDR1 MGHRA and CDR2 YSYEKL. V was trimmed by 3 bases and J by 0 bases, leaving 15 bases between them. CDR3 coding DNA: TGCGCCAGCAGCCACCCTGGACACAGGAGCTCTGGAAACACCATATATTTT. As protein: CASSHPGHRSSGNTIYF.

This clonotype was observed many times. The genes are TRBV20-1 and TRBJ1-2; a weak D match, TRBD1 (5 bases). Germline values: CDR1 DFQATT, CDR2 SNEGSKA (reference sequence). Trimming took off 1 base at V and 2 bases at J, with 8 bases between the two ends. This CDR3 has 13 residues. This CDR3 is CSARGSGNYGYTF. The CDR3, as DNA: TGCAGTGCTAGAGGCTCAGGGAACTATGGCTACACCTTC.

This clonotype was found many times. V and J are TRBV28 and TRBJ2-7; D may be TRBD2 (6 bases). This CDR3 spans 16 amino acids. The V end lost 6 bases, the J end lost 0 bases, and 18 bases lay between the germline ends. Germline-derived CDR1 and CDR2 are MDHEN and SYDVKM. This CDR3 reads CASSPPGGRNSYEQYF. The CDR3 DNA sequence: TGTGCCAGCAGCCCCCCCGGGGGAAGGAACTCCTACGAGCAGTACTTC.

This chain uses TRBV24-1 with TRBJ2-5; D not resolved. V was clipped by 4 bases and J by 1 base, with 6 bases between them. This CDR3 is 13 amino acids long. Germline values: CDR1 KGHDR, CDR2 SFDVKD. This CDR3 is CATSDGFQETQYF. The CDR3 nucleotides are TGTGCCACCAGTGACGGATTCCAAGAGACCCAGTACTTC.

This clonotype has ten or more counts. The chain couples TRBV6-1 to TRBJ2-7, with 8 bases lining up with TRBD2. The CDR3 is made up of 16 amino acids. V lost 6 bases and J lost 0; bases outside the gene matches: 10. CDR1 and CDR2 (germline): MNHNS, SASEGT. The CDR3 spells CASSVAGSTPSYEQYF. The CDR3 coding sequence is TGTGCCAGCAGCGTAGCGGGGAGTACCCCCTCCTACGAGCAGTACTTC.

In this sample, this clonotype turned up many times. J is TRBJ2-2 and V is TRBV4-2; perhaps D is TRBD1 or TRBD2 (5 bases each). Germline assignment: CDR1 LGHNA and CDR2 YNFKEQ. The CDR3 runs to 17 residues. Trimming left V 4 bases short and J 1 base short, with 16 bases between. The CDR3 spells CASSLPPGAENTGELFF. The DNA of the CDR3 is TGTGCCAGCAGCCTCCCCCCCGGGGCCGAGAACACCGGGGAGCTGTTTTTT.

This clonotype was seen ten or more times. V usage is TRBV6-5 and J usage is TRBJ1-2; perhaps TRBD1 as D (5 bases). From germline, CDR1 is MNHEY and CDR2 SVGAGI. V was shortened by 0 bases and J by 5 bases, with 16 bases between the two germline ends. The CDR3 sequence is 16 residues long. CDR3 amino acids: CASSYSLSSEGYGYTF. In DNA, the CDR3 is TGTGCCAGCAGTTACTCTTTGTCCTCGGAGGGGTATGGCTACACCTTC.

As to this clonotype: A read error may explain this, as a much larger clone is one base away. The chain uses TRBV4-2 and TRBJ2-2; TRBD2 aligns across 8 bases. The CDR3 spans 18 residues. Germline loops: CDR1 LGHNA, CDR2 YNFKEQ. J lost 2 bases, V lost 0 bases, and 8 bases had no gene match. The CDR3 protein is CASSQDPIAGINTGELFF. As DNA, the CDR3 is TGTGCCAGCAGCCAAGACCCAATAGCGGGGATCAACACCGGGGAGCTGTTTTTT.

This clonotype came up many times. The chain is built from TRBV27 and TRBJ1-1; possibly TRBD1 for D (6 bases). The V end lost 7 bases, the J end lost 3 bases, and 18 bases lay between the germline ends. CDR3 size: 15 residues. From germline, CDR1 is MNHEY and CDR2 SMNVEV (reference sequence). For the CDR3, the DNA is TGTGCCAGCATCAATAGGGGGGCCCTATACACTGAAGCTTTCTTT. Translating gives CASINRGALYTEAFF.

The chain is built from TRBV7-2 and TRBJ2-7, with 7 bases lining up with TRBD1. This CDR3 contains 14 residues. V was pared by 4 bases and J by 4 bases, with 7 bases of the junction left unmatched. CDR1 and CDR2 from the germline V gene are SGHTA and FQGNSA. The CDR3 DNA sequence: TGTGCCAGCAGCTCCGGGGACAGCAAGTACGAGCAGTACTTC. Translating it yields CASSSGDSKYEQYF.

This clonotype was counted ten times or more. V and J are TRBV28 and TRBJ1-1; TRBD1 agrees at 7 bases. From germline, CDR1 is MDHEN and CDR2 SYDVKM. The length of the CDR3 is 15 residues. Trimming took 4 bases from V and 0 from J; bases not matched to a gene: 5. CDR3 amino acids: CASSSWTGMNTEAFF. In nucleotides, the CDR3 is TGTGCCAGCAGTTCATGGACAGGAATGAACACTGAAGCTTTCTTT.

This clonotype occurred once. V is TRBV12-3 or TRBV12-4 and J is TRBJ2-7; a possible D gene is TRBD1 (5 bases). CDR3 length: 13 amino acids. Between the trimmed V and J ends, which lost 4 bases and 2 bases, there was a span of 9 bases. The chain's CDR3 is CASSWLGAYEQYF. The CDR3 nucleotides read TGTGCCAGCAGTTGGCTAGGGGCCTACGAGCAGTACTTC.

This clonotype showed up many times. The chain has TRBV7-8 and TRBJ1-5; D gene ambiguous. Germline lookup yields CDR1 SGHVS and CDR2 FQNEAQ. The germline V and J ends were trimmed by 5 bases and 7 bases, with 15 bases remaining between them. This CDR3 is 14 amino acids long. The CDR3 protein is CASSTPAVVQPQHF. DNA for the CDR3: TGTGCCAGCAGCACCCCCGCAGTGGTGCAGCCCCAGCATTTT. Full variable domain (rest looked up from reference TRBV7-8 and TRBJ1-5): GAGVSQSPRYKVAKRGQDVALRCDPISGHVSLFWYQQALGQGPEFLTYFQNEAQLDKSGLPSDRFFAERPEGSVSTLKIQRTQQEDSAVYLCASSTPAVVQPQHFGDGTRLSIL.

This clonotype was detected only a few times. V usage is TRBV7-3 and J usage is TRBJ2-7, with D perhaps being TRBD1 or TRBD2 (5 bases each). The length of the CDR3 is 16 residues. Trimming removed 3 bases at V and 4 bases at J, with 19 bases between. The germline CDR1 and CDR2 sequences are SGHTA and FQGTGA. The CDR3 DNA is TGTGCCAGCAGCTTGGGCCCCCGGGACCGAGATTACGAGCAGTACTTC. Its protein product is CASSLGPRDRDYEQYF.

The sample holds many counts of this clonotype. V gene TRBV19 combines with J gene TRBJ1-5; 7 bases agree with TRBD1. V lost 8 bases to trimming and J lost 1 base; unmatched junction nucleotides: 5. CDR3 size: 14 residues. Germline V gene lookup returns CDR1 LNHDA and CDR2 SQIVND (reference sequence). The CDR3, as DNA: TGTGCCAGTGGCCTACAGGGGAGCAATCAGCCCCAGCATTTT. Translated: CASGLQGSNQPQHF.

This clonotype was seen repeatedly, ten times or more. The chain joins TRBV7-2 to TRBJ1-6, with a tentative D call TRBD1 (6 bases). Germline values: CDR1 SGHTA, CDR2 FQGNSA. The CDR3 is made up of 16 amino acids. V lost 5 bases and J lost 4, with 15 bases in between. The CDR3 DNA is TGTGCCAGCAGCCCGCACGGGGGCTGGTATAATTCACCCCTCCACTTT. Translated, it gives CASSPHGGWYNSPLHF.

This clonotype came up many times. The rearrangement uses TRBV27 and TRBJ1-5, with TRBD1 as a possible D gene (5 bases). Germline V gives CDR1 MNHEY, CDR2 SMNVEV (reference sequence). The V gene lost 6 bases and the J gene lost 1 base, with 13 bases spanning the gap. The CDR3 has 15 residues. DNA for the CDR3: TGTGCCAGCAGGCCAGGATGGGACAGCAATCAGCCCCAGCATTTT. Translation gives CASRPGWDSNQPQHF.

This clonotype was seen ten or more times. The chain recombines TRBV11-2 with TRBJ2-2, with TRBD2 matching 8 bases. Germline values: CDR1 SGHAT, CDR2 FQNNGV. This CDR3 is built from 16 residues. J lost 0 bases, V lost 5 bases, and 5 bases had no gene match. The CDR3 DNA reads as TGTGCCAGCAGCCAAACTAGCGGAGCGAACACCGGGGAGCTGTTTTTT. Protein sequence: CASSQTSGANTGELFF.

This clonotype was recorded many times. The J gene is TRBJ1-2, the V gene TRBV12-3 or TRBV12-4, with a tentative D call TRBD1 (5 bases). This CDR3 comprises 15 residues. Trimming left V 3 bases short and J 0 bases short, with 11 bases between. The CDR3 DNA reads TGTGCCAGCAGTTTTATTCAGGGACCTAACTATGGCTACACCTTC. Protein: CASSFIQGPNYGYTF.

This rearrangement joins TRBV20-1 to TRBJ2-5; TRBD2 agrees at 9 bases. The trim removed 0 bases at V and 6 bases at J, leaving 11 bases unmatched. This CDR3 has 16 amino acids. CDR1 DFQATT and CDR2 SNEGSKA come from the germline V gene (reference sequence). The CDR3 region has the DNA TGCAGTGCTAGAGACATCGGGACTAGCTATCCCAAGACCCAGTACTTC. It specifies CSARDIGTSYPKTQYF.

This clonotype came up many times. The chain is built from TRBV20-1 and TRBJ2-7; TRBD1 might be the D (6 bases). The CDR3 is 14 residues long. Germline V gene sequence: CDR1 DFQATT, CDR2 SNEGSKA (reference sequence). Trimming took 4 bases from V and 6 from J, leaving 19 bases between them. The CDR3 reads CSAKISRGKGEQYF. In nucleotides, the CDR3 is TGCAGTGCTAAAATTTCCAGGGGCAAGGGCGAGCAGTACTTC.

This clonotype was observed many times. The chain carries TRBV6-2 or TRBV6-3 and TRBJ1-5, with 11 bases fitting TRBD1. The CDR3 is 15 residues long. CDR1 is MNHEY, CDR2 SVGEGT, per germline. The V gene end was trimmed by 2 bases and the J gene end by 10 bases; junction bases not matched to a gene: 7. The CDR3 spells CASSYRTGGPSPQHF. CDR3 coding DNA: TGTGCCAGCAGTTACCGGACAGGGGGCCCTTCCCCCCAGCATTTT.

The sample holds many counts of this clonotype. The CDR3 is CASSPSGTGFTEAFF. In nucleotides, the CDR3 is TGTGCCAGCAGTCCCTCCGGGACAGGGTTCACTGAAGCTTTCTTT. The J gene is TRBJ1-1, the V gene TRBV2, with 9 bases fitting TRBD1. Germline V lookup: CDR1 SNHLY, CDR2 FYNNEI. V dropped 5 bases and J dropped 4; count of bases not matched to a gene: 8. The CDR3 extends over 15 amino acids.

This clonotype was seen ten or more times. As DNA, the CDR3 is TGTGCCATCAGTGTTCAGGACAGGGCCTACGAGCAGTACTTC. Protein: CAISVQDRAYEQYF. The rearrangement links TRBV10-3 to TRBJ2-7; 8 bases line up with TRBD1. V lost 4 bases, J lost 2 bases, and 4 bases stayed unmatched. CDR1 ENHRY and CDR2 SYGVKD come from the germline V gene. This CDR3 contains 14 residues.